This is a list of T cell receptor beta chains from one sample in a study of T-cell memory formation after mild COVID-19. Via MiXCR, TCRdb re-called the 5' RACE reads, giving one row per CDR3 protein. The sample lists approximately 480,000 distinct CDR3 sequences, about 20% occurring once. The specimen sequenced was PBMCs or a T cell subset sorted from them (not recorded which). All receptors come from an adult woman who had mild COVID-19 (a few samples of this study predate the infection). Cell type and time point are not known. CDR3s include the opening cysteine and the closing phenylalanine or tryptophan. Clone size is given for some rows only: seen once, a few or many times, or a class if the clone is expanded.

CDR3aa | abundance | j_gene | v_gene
CARSPHHLQGTQDINYGYTF | few | TRBJ1-2 | TRBV5-3
CASSPHANTEAFF | few | TRBJ1-1 | TRBV27
CASTAQSGSLSPQYF | many | TRBJ2-7 | TRBV12-3/TRBV12-4
CASSLELISTDTQYF | - | TRBJ2-3 | TRBV5-6
CASSRQSTERDTQYF | - | TRBJ2-3 | TRBV5-6
CASSPRGRVTGELFF | few | TRBJ2-2 | TRBV12-3/TRBV12-4
CATSDYSNQPQHF | - | TRBJ1-5 | TRBV24-1
CASSQAGREQYF | - | TRBJ2-7 | TRBV3-1
CAWSARPGTSGRYAYNEQFF | few | TRBJ2-1 | TRBV30
CASSLRTDLNTGELFF | few | TRBJ2-2 | TRBV12-3/TRBV12-4
CATSGGYNEQFF | few | TRBJ2-1 | TRBV15
CASSRWGNTGELFF | few | TRBJ2-2 | TRBV9
CASSHREDSPLHF | many | TRBJ1-6 | TRBV3-1
CASSLEAGRPDTQYF | - | TRBJ2-3 | TRBV7-2
CASTLHPVLRDREQYF | few | TRBJ2-7 | TRBV5-6
CASSLETMNTGELFF | once | TRBJ2-2 | TRBV7-9
CSASPSRGRLYNEQFF | - | TRBJ2-1 | TRBV20-1
CASSFLPATNEKLFF | few | TRBJ1-4 | TRBV7-8
CASSISGTGNEQFF | few | TRBJ2-1 | TRBV19
CASSPWGTGESEQYF | - | TRBJ2-7 | TRBV27
CATTTGGPRTGELFF | - | TRBJ2-2 | TRBV6-5
CASSYGLANEQFF | - | TRBJ2-1 | TRBV11-1
CASSVGAGGEQYF | - | TRBJ2-7 | TRBV2
CASSFGTEGEAFF | few | TRBJ1-1 | TRBV7-2